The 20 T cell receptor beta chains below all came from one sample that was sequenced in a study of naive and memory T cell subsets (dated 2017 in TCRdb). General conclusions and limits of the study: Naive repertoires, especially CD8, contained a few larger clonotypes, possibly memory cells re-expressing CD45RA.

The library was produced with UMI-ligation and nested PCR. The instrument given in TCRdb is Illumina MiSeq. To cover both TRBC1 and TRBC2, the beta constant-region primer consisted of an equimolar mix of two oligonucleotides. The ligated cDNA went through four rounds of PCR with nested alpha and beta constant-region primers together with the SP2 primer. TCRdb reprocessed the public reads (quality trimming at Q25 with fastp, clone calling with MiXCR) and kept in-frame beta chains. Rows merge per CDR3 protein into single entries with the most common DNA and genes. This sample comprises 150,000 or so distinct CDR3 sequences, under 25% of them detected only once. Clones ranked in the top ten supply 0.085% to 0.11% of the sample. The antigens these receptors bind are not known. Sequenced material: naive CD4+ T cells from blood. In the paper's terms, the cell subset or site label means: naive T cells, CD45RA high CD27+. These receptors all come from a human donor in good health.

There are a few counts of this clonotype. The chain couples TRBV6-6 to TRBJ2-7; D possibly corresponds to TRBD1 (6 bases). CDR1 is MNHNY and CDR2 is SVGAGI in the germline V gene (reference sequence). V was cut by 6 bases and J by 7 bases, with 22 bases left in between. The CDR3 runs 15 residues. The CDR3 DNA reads TGTGCCAGCAGGGGACACACGACCCAGACTGGGGAGCAGTACTTC. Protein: CASRGHTTQTGEQYF.

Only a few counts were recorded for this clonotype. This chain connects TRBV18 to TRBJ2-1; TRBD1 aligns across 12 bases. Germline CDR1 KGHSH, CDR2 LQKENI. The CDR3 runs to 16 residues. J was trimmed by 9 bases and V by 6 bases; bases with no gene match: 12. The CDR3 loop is CASSPAGTGGRGEQFF. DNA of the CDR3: TGTGCCAGCTCGCCCGCCGGGACAGGGGGCAGGGGTGAGCAGTTCTTC.

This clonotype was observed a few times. CDR3 region: CASSQVLSGTDTQYF. Written as DNA, the CDR3 is TGCGCCAGCAGCCAAGTGCTCAGCGGGACAGATACGCAGTATTTT. The chain is built from TRBV4-1 and TRBJ2-3, with a weak D call TRBD2 (6 bases). Trimming removed 1 base at V and 3 bases at J, with 11 bases between. The CDR3 has 15 amino acids. CDR1 and CDR2 (germline): MGHRA, YSYEKL.

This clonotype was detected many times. CDR3 loop: CASSLGGGGSSYEQYF. The CDR3 DNA reads as TGTGCCAGCAGCTTAGGGGGGGGAGGAAGCTCCTACGAGCAGTACTTC. The rearrangement links TRBV7-2 to TRBJ2-7; 7 positions match TRBD2. Germline CDR1 is SGHTA and CDR2 is FQGNSA. The CDR3 covers 16 residues. The trim removed 1 base at V and 0 bases at J, leaving 6 bases unmatched.

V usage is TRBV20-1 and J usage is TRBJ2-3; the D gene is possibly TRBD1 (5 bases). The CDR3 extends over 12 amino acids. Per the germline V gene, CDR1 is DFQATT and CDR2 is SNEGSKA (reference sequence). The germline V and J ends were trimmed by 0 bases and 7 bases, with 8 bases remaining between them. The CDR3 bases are TGCAGTGCTAGAGAGGGGCTTTATACGCAGTATTTT. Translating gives CSAREGLYTQYF.

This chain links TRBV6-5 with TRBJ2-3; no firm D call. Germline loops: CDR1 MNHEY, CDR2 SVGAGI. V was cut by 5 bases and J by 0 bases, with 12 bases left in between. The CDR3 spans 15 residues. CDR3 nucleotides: TGTGCCAGCAGTAGAAACAGAGGTAGCACAGATACGCAGTATTTT. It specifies CASSRNRGSTDTQYF.

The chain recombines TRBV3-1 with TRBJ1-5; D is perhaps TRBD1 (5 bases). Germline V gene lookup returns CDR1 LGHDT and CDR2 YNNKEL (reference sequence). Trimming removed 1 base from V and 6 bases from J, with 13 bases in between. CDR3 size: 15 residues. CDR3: CASSQGPQGAQPQHF. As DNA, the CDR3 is TGTGCCAGCAGCCAAGGTCCTCAGGGAGCTCAGCCCCAGCATTTT.

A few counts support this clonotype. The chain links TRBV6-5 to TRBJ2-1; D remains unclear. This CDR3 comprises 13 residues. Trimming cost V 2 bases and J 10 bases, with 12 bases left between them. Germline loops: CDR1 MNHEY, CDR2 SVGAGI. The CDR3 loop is CASSYDWSSEQFF. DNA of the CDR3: TGTGCCAGCAGTTACGATTGGAGTTCCGAGCAGTTCTTC.

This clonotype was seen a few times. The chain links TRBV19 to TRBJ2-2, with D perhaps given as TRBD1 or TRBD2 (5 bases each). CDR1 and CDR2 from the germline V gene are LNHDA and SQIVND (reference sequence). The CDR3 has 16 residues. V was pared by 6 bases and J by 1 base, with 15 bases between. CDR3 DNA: TGTGCCAGTAGGACAAGAGCTGGGGGGAACACCGGGGAGCTGTTTTTT. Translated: CASRTRAGGNTGELFF.

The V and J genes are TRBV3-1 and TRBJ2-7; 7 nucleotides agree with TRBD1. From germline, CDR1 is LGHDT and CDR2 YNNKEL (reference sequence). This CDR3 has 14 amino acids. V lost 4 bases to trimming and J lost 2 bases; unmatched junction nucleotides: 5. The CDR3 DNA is TGTGCCAGCAGCCCGGGACAGTACACCTACGAGCAGTACTTC. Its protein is CASSPGQYTYEQYF.

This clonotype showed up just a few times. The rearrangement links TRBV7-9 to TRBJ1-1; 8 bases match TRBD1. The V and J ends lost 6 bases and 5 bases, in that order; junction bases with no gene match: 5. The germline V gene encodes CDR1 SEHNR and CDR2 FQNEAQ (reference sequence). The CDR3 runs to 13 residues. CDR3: CASSSGGFTEAFF. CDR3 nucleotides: TGTGCCAGCAGTTCAGGGGGCTTTACTGAAGCTTTCTTT.

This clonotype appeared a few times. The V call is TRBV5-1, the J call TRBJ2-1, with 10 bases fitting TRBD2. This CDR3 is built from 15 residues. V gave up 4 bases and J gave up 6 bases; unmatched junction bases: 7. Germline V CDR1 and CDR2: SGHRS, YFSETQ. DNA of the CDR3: TGCGCCAGCAGCCCACGACTAGCGGGTCTCAATGAGCAGTTCTTC. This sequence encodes CASSPRLAGLNEQFF.

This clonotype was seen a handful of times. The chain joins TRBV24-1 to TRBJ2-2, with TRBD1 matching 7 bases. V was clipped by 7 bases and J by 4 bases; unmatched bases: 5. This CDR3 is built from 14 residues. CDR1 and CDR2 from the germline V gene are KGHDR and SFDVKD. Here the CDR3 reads CATSKTGSTGELFF. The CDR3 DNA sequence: TGTGCCACCAGCAAGACAGGGTCCACCGGGGAGCTGTTTTTT.

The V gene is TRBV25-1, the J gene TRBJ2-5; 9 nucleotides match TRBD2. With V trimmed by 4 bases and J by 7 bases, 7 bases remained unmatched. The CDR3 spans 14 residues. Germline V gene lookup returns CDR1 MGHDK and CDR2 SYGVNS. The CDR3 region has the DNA TGTGCCAGCAGTGGCTCGGGTAGCGGGGGGACCCAGTACTTC. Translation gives CASSGSGSGGTQYF. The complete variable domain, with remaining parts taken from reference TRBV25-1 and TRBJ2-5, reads EADIYQTPRYLVIGTGKKITLECSQTMGHDKMYWYQQDPGMELHLIHYSYGVNSTEKGDLSSESTVSRIRTEHFPLTLESARPSHTSQYLCASSGSGSGGTQYFGPGTRLLVL.

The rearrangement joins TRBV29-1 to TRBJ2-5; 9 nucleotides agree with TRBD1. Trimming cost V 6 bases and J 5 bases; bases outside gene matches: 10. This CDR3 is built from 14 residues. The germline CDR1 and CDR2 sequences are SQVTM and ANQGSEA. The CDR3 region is CSVKPRTGVETQYF. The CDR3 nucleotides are TGCAGCGTCAAACCTAGGACAGGGGTGGAGACCCAGTACTTC.

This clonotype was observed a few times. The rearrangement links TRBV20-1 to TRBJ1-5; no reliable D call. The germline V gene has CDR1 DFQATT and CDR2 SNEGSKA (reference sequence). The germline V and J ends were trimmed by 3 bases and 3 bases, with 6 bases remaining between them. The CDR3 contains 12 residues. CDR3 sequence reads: CSASSVNQPQHF. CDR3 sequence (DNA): TGCAGTGCTAGTTCGGTCAATCAGCCCCAGCATTTT.

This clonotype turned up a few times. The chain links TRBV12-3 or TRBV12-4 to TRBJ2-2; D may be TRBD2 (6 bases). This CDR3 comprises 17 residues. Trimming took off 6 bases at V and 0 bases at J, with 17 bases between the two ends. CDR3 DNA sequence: TGTGCCAGCAGCTTGGGCTCGTGGGAGGCGAACACCGGGGAGCTGTTTTTT. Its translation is CASSLGSWEANTGELFF.

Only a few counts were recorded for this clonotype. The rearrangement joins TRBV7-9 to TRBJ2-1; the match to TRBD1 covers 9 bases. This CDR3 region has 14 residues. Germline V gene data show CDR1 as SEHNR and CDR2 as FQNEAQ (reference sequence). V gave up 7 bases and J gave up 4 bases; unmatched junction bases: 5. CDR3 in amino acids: CASNPGQGYNEQFF. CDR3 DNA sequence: TGTGCCAGCAACCCGGGACAGGGATACAATGAGCAGTTCTTC. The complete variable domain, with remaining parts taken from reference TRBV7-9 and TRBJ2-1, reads DTGVSQNPRHKITKRGQNVTFRCDPISEHNRLYWYRQTLGQGPEFLTYFQNEAQLEKSRLLSDRFSAERPKGSFSTLEIQRTEQGDSAMYLCASNPGQGYNEQFFGPGTRLTVL.

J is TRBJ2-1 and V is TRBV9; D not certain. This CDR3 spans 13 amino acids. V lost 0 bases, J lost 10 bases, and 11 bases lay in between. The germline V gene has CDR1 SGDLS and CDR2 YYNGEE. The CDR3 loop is CASSVAGRDEQFF. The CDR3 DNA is TGTGCCAGCAGCGTAGCAGGTCGAGACGAGCAGTTCTTC.

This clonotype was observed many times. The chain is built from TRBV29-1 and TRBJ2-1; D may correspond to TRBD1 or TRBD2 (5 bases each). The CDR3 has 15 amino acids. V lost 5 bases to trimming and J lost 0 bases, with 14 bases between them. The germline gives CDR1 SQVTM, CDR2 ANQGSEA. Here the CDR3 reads CSVRGDPFSYNEQFF. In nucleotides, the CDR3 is TGCAGCGTTAGAGGGGACCCCTTCTCCTACAATGAGCAGTTCTTC.